This TCR beta chain derives from a study of T cell repertoires in cytomegalovirus infection. Study-wide background: Recently identified HLA-C-restricted and well-studied HLA-B-restricted CMV epitopes were used. It can be stated that public TCR beta signatures indicated CMV infection as well as a matching HLA type.

A remark on this clonotype: Antigen: not known.

A single record per CDR3 protein comes from TCRdb applying MiXCR to the reads. Among hundreds of thousands of distinct CDR3 sequences listed, around a third were seen once. Findings and caveats of the study: The study found HLA-C-restricted CMV-specific TCR beta clonotypes dominating the ex vivo response.

This CDR3 comprises 14 residues. Germline V gene sequence: CDR1 DFQATT, CDR2 SNEGSKA (reference sequence). Trimming shortened V by 0 bases and J by 7 bases, and 12 bases separated the two germline ends. The receptor was isolated from a human donor in good health (CMV status not recorded). Some clones in this sample may be carry-over from other donors' samples. This material consisted of cultured PBMCs, taken from culture after CMV antigen stimulation. V gene TRBV20-1 combines with J gene TRBJ1-4, with D maybe TRBD1 (6 bases). The CDR3 bases are TGCAGTGCTAGAGATTGGGGGCGCGGTGAAAAACTGTTTTTT. This codes for CSARDWGRGEKLFF.